This entry lists 5 T cell receptor beta chains sequenced from one sample in a study of blood T cells in healthy people across ages. A J-beta primer mix and a sample-barcoded 5' primer were used in a second PCR of about 7 to 12 cycles. TCRdb independently ran MiXCR on the 5' RACE reads; one entry per CDR3 protein. The sample includes hundreds of thousands of distinct CDR3 sequences, under 30% seen only once; the top ten take around 10%. The data also belong to a second study, concerning T cells of mothers and their children.

The sample consisted of blood. The source is a boy between 10 and 17 years old in good health.

This clonotype was picked up a small number of times. The chain joins TRBV7-3 to TRBJ2-3; D call uncertain. Germline values: CDR1 SGHTA, CDR2 FQGTGA. The length of the CDR3 is 13 residues. The V and J ends lost 3 bases and 2 bases respectively, with 6 bases between them. CDR3 sequence reads: CASSFRPTDTQYF. DNA for the CDR3: TGTGCCAGCAGCTTTCGACCCACAGATACGCAGTATTTT.

The gene calls are TRBV28 and TRBJ2-5; 8 bases map to TRBD2. The DNA end lines up better with TRBJ2-1; the J call may be wrong. The CDR3 contains 13 residues. Looked up from germline, CDR1 is MDHEN and CDR2 is SYDVKM. The CDR3 loop is CASQAGAVDEQFF. CDR3 nucleotides: TGTGCCAGCCAAGCGGGAGCGGTCGATGAGCAGTTCTTC.

Here the CDR3 reads CASNELAGDRETQYF. CDR3 DNA sequence: TGTGCCAGCAACGAACTAGCGGGAGATCGGGAGACCCAGTACTTC. The rearrangement uses TRBV28 and TRBJ2-5, with 11 bases that match TRBD2. The CDR3 totals 15 residues. Germline V gene sequence: CDR1 MDHEN, CDR2 SYDVKM. The ends lost 7 bases at V and 5 bases at J; junction bases unmatched: 9.

At least ten counts were recorded for this clonotype. The rearrangement joins TRBV7-9 to TRBJ2-2; D unclear. The CDR3 consists of 13 residues. Trimming removed 5 bases at V and 5 bases at J, with 9 bases between. The germline V gene has CDR1 SEHNR and CDR2 FQNEAQ (reference sequence). The CDR3 is CASSPPRTGELFF. The CDR3 DNA reads TGTGCCAGCAGCCCTCCTAGGACCGGGGAGCTGTTTTTT.

The chain is built from TRBV20-1 and TRBJ2-3, with 11 nucleotides matching TRBD2. Unmatched junction bases numbered 14, after V lost 6 bases and J lost 6 bases. There are 16 residues in the CDR3. Germline V gene lookup returns CDR1 DFQATT and CDR2 SNEGSKA (reference sequence). CDR3 in amino acids: CSALSSGGSQGDTQYF. CDR3 sequence (DNA): TGCAGTGCCCTCTCTAGCGGGGGGTCCCAGGGGGATACGCAGTATTTT.